The 29 T cell receptor beta chains presented below share a single source sample, sequenced in a study of T cells in Graves' hyperthyroidism and ophthalmopathy. From RNA transcripts, TCR beta CDR3 regions were amplified. The primer set for the first-round RT-PCR of the TCR CDR3 was HTBI. Using its own MiXCR run on the multiplex PCR reads, TCRdb lists one record per CDR3 protein. The data show around 350,000 distinct CDR3 sequences, more than 14% seen once. The source material was blood. The source of these receptors is a woman in her thirties with Graves' ophthalmopathy.

This chain connects TRBV9 to TRBJ1-3, with 10 bases that match TRBD1. Trimming removed 5 bases from V and 0 bases from J; junction bases left unmatched: 11. CDR3 length equals 18 residues. Germline CDR1 reads SGDLS; CDR2 reads YYNGEE. In DNA, the CDR3 is TGTGCCAGCAGTCTTGGGGGACAGGGGACGATCTCTGGAAACACCATATATTTT. It encodes CASSLGGQGTISGNTIYF.

This clonotype was observed a few times. The CDR3 loop is CSARVPYTGELFF. CDR3 sequence (DNA): TGCAGTGCTAGAGTCCCCTACACCGGGGAGCTGTTTTTT. The chain combines TRBV20-1 with TRBJ2-2; D remains unclear. Germline V gene sequence: CDR1 DFQATT, CDR2 SNEGSKA (reference sequence). The CDR3 totals 13 residues. Deletions cut 1 base from V and 3 bases from J, with 6 bases between.

This clonotype was observed at least ten times. This chain links TRBV6-1 with TRBJ2-7; 9 bases fit TRBD1. The J segment lost 1 base and the V segment lost 5 bases, leaving 9 bases of the junction unmatched. From germline, CDR1 is MNHNS and CDR2 SASEGT. The CDR3 is made up of 16 amino acids. The CDR3 DNA follows: TGTGCCAGCAGTCGGACCTGGGACAGGGAGTCCTACGAGCAGTACTTC. Translating it yields CASSRTWDRESYEQYF.

This clonotype was detected a few times. V and J are TRBV25-1 and TRBJ2-1; 7 bases are shared with TRBD2. The CDR3 runs to 16 residues. The germline gives CDR1 MGHDK, CDR2 SYGVNS. Trimming took 0 bases from V and 1 from J; bases not matched to a gene: 3. Here the CDR3 reads CASSEYGGGSYNEQFF. CDR3 coding DNA: TGTGCCAGCAGTGAATATGGGGGGGGGTCCTACAATGAGCAGTTCTTC.

Only a few counts were recorded for this clonotype. The chain links TRBV5-4 to TRBJ1-6; a weak D match, TRBD1 (6 bases). CDR1 SGHNT and CDR2 YYREEE come from the germline V gene (reference sequence). Trimming removed 4 bases at V and 7 bases at J, with 21 bases between. This CDR3 region has 17 residues. The CDR3 DNA is TGTGCCAGCAGCCTGGAGCCCTTTCCAGGGGAGAATTCACCCCTCCACTTT. Translating gives CASSLEPFPGENSPLHF.

At least ten counts were recorded for this clonotype. This chain links TRBV7-8 with TRBJ1-3, with TRBD1 as a possible D gene (5 bases). Germline loops: CDR1 SGHVS, CDR2 FQNEAQ. The V end lost 1 base, the J end lost 0 bases, and 13 bases lay between the germline ends. The CDR3 covers 17 residues. CDR3 sequence (DNA): TGTGCCAGCAGCTTAGGCAGGGTTCACTACTCTGGAAACACCATATATTTT. The encoded protein is CASSLGRVHYSGNTIYF. The whole variable domain, filled in from reference TRBV7-8 and TRBJ1-3, reads GAGVSQSPRYKVAKRGQDVALRCDPISGHVSLFWYQQALGQGPEFLTYFQNEAQLDKSGLPSDRFFAERPEGSVSTLKIQRTQQEDSAVYLCASSLGRVHYSGNTIYFGEGSWLTVV.

This clonotype was seen at least ten times. The chain uses TRBV20-1 and TRBJ2-3; 9 positions match TRBD2. The V and J ends lost 3 bases and 3 bases, in that order; junction bases with no gene match: 10. Per germline, CDR1 DFQATT and CDR2 SNEGSKA (reference sequence). The CDR3 runs to 16 residues. CDR3 sequence reads: CSARGGSSGATDTQYF. DNA for the CDR3: TGCAGTGCTAGGGGTGGTTCTAGCGGGGCGACAGATACGCAGTATTTT.

The rearrangement joins TRBV24-1 to TRBJ1-1; D not resolved. This CDR3 contains 21 residues. V gave up 4 bases and J gave up 2 bases, with 31 bases separating them. The germline V gene has CDR1 KGHDR and CDR2 SFDVKD. The CDR3 protein is CATSDPDVDHGKVLVNTEAFF. As DNA, the CDR3 is TGTGCCACCAGTGACCCGGACGTGGATCACGGGAAAGTCCTGGTTAACACTGAAGCTTTCTTT.

This clonotype was recorded at least ten times. This chain uses TRBV7-8 with TRBJ2-2; TRBD1 matches 8 bases. V was pared by 2 bases and J by 5 bases, with 13 bases of the junction left unmatched. Looked up from germline, CDR1 is SGHVS and CDR2 is FQNEAQ. This CDR3 comprises 18 residues. The CDR3 loop is CASSLPELGTGGTGELFF. DNA of the CDR3: TGTGCCAGCAGCTTACCGGAACTCGGGACAGGAGGTACCGGGGAGCTGTTTTTT.

This clonotype was counted at least ten times. This chain connects TRBV7-8 to TRBJ2-7, with 12 nucleotides matching TRBD2. The CDR3 is made up of 19 amino acids. The germline CDR1 and CDR2 sequences are SGHVS and FQNEAQ. J gave up 0 bases and V 5 bases, and 14 bases lay outside the gene matches. The CDR3 bases are TGTGCCAGCAGCGTACTAGCGGGGGGATCTCCCCGCCGCTCCTACGAGCAGTACTTC. Its translation: CASSVLAGGSPRRSYEQYF.

Of note for this clonotype: A much more abundant neighbour one base away suggests this may be a read error. The chain recombines TRBV15 with TRBJ2-2, with D perhaps matching TRBD2 (5 bases). This CDR3 is built from 14 residues. V lost 8 bases, J lost 0 bases, and 10 bases lay in between. CDR1 is LNHNV, CDR2 YYDKDF, per germline (reference sequence). DNA for the CDR3: TGTGCCACCGGCGGGTCGGCGAACACCGGGGAGCTGTTTTTT. It is translated as CATGGSANTGELFF.

In its sample, this clonotype was seen many times. The chain is built from TRBV5-1 and TRBJ1-1, with TRBD1 as a possible D gene (5 bases). V lost 6 bases and J 1 base, leaving 10 bases between the germline ends. Germline V gene lookup returns CDR1 SGHRS and CDR2 YFSETQ. CDR3 length equals 13 residues. CDR3 sequence (DNA): TGCGCCAGCACGGCGGGGGGGAACACTGAAGCTTTCTTT. It is translated as CASTAGGNTEAFF.

In its sample, this clonotype was seen many times. The chain combines TRBV11-3 with TRBJ2-1; D is possibly TRBD2 (5 bases). The CDR3 is 15 amino acids. Germline values: CDR1 SGHNT, CDR2 YENEEA. Trimming shortened V by 1 base and J by 7 bases, and 14 bases separated the two germline ends. The CDR3 is CASSLGPAERNEQFF. CDR3 sequence (DNA): TGTGCCAGCAGCTTAGGGCCAGCGGAAAGGAATGAGCAGTTCTTC.

V is TRBV20-1 and J is TRBJ2-1, with 8 positions matching TRBD2. CDR3 length: 16 residues. Trimming at V came to 5 bases and at J to 1 base, leaving 10 bases not matched to a gene. Germline CDR1 is DFQATT and CDR2 is SNEGSKA (reference sequence). Here the CDR3 reads CSAGSSGGLSYNEQFF. The CDR3 DNA reads as TGCAGTGCTGGTTCGAGCGGGGGCCTTTCCTACAATGAGCAGTTCTTC.

For this clonotype: A read error may explain this, as a much larger clone is one base away. The chain carries TRBV30 and TRBJ2-1, with D maybe TRBD1 (5 bases). Germline values: CDR1 GTSNPN, CDR2 SVGIG (reference sequence). CDR3 length equals 11 residues. The ends were cut back, 1 base at V and 10 bases at J, with 8 bases in the middle. This chain's CDR3 is CAWSAGQEQFF. The CDR3 coding sequence is TGTGCCTGGAGTGCCGGACAAGAGCAGTTCTTC.

This clonotype showed up many times. This chain uses TRBV12-5 with TRBJ2-5; D gene unclear. Germline V gene sequence: CDR1 LGHNT, CDR2 FRNRAP. The CDR3 covers 15 residues. The V and J ends lost 5 bases and 1 base respectively, with 14 bases between them. The CDR3 sequence: CASGHQHPFQETQYF. DNA for the CDR3: TGTGCTAGTGGTCACCAACACCCCTTCCAAGAGACCCAGTACTTC.

This clonotype has at least ten counts. The V and J genes are TRBV14 and TRBJ1-1; possibly TRBD1 for D (5 bases). Germline V lookup: CDR1 SGHDN, CDR2 FVKESK. The CDR3 spans 13 residues. The V and J ends lost 0 bases and 5 bases respectively, with 7 bases between them. The CDR3 region is CASSQDRTTEAFF. CDR3 DNA: TGTGCCAGCAGCCAAGATCGGACAACTGAAGCTTTCTTT. Supplemented by reference TRBV14 and TRBJ1-1, the full variable domain reads EAGVTQFPSHSVIEKGQTVTLRCDPISGHDNLYWYRRVMGKEIKFLLHFVKESKQDESGMPNNRFLAERTGGTYSTLKVQPAELEDSGVYFCASSQDRTTEAFFGQGTRLTVV.

The CDR3 is CASKLMLNTEAFF. CDR3 DNA: TGTGCCAGCAAGTTGATGCTGAACACTGAAGCTTTCTTT. This chain links TRBV27 with TRBJ1-1; unclear D gene. CDR3 size: 13 residues. Trimming stripped 7 bases from V and 0 bases from J, with 9 bases between. Per the germline V gene, CDR1 is MNHEY and CDR2 is SMNVEV (reference sequence).

In this sample, this clonotype turned up many times. This rearrangement joins TRBV13 to TRBJ2-7, with TRBD1 identical over 7 bases. Unmatched junction bases numbered 8, after V lost 6 bases and J lost 0 bases. The CDR3 is made up of 15 amino acids. Germline CDR1 PRHDT, CDR2 FYEKMQ (reference sequence). In DNA, the CDR3 is TGTGCCAGCAGTCTAGGACAGGAGAGCTCCTACGAGCAGTACTTC. Encoded protein: CASSLGQESSYEQYF.

This clonotype was counted ten times or more. V is TRBV28 and J is TRBJ1-2; D is unclear. V lost 6 bases and J 6 bases, leaving 17 bases between the germline ends. The germline gives CDR1 MDHEN, CDR2 SYDVKM. The CDR3 covers 14 residues. This CDR3 reads CASSLSYMVNGYTF. CDR3 coding DNA: TGTGCCAGCAGCCTATCGTACATGGTGAATGGCTACACCTTC.

Many counts were recorded for this clonotype. This chain connects TRBV10-1 to TRBJ2-3; D is ambiguous. This CDR3 region has 21 residues. With 0 bases removed from V and 0 bases from J, the gap between germline ends came to 25 bases. Germline V gene data show CDR1 as WNHNN and CDR2 as SYGVQD (reference sequence). As DNA, the CDR3 is TGCGCCAGCAGTGAGTCTATCCAGATACTCCTCCAGATTCGTAGCACAGATACGCAGTATTTT. It specifies CASSESIQILLQIRSTDTQYF.

This clonotype was seen at least ten times. CDR3 in amino acids: CASSQPGGAGLITDTQYF. CDR3 in DNA: TGTGCCAGCAGCCAGCCCGGGGGAGCGGGACTAATCACAGATACGCAGTATTTT. The V gene is TRBV7-9, the J gene TRBJ2-3; the match to TRBD2 covers 7 bases. Germline CDR1 reads SEHNR; CDR2 reads FQNEAQ (reference sequence). V was clipped by 5 bases and J by 2 bases; unmatched bases: 16. The CDR3 loop spans 18 amino acids.

This clonotype was counted at least ten times. V usage is TRBV27 and J usage is TRBJ1-3; D is ambiguous. The CDR3 runs 14 residues. From germline, CDR1 is MNHEY and CDR2 SMNVEV (reference sequence). Deletions cut 5 bases from V and 0 bases from J, with 8 bases between. The CDR3 DNA is TGTGCCAGCAGTCTTAGGTCCTCTGGAAACACCATATATTTT. It codes for CASSLRSSGNTIYF.

This chain uses TRBV6-4 with TRBJ2-7; 9 bases align to TRBD1. The junction had 9 bases not matched to a gene; V was cut back by 2 bases and J by 4 bases. Germline V CDR1 and CDR2: MRHNA, SNTAGT. The CDR3 is made up of 16 amino acids. DNA of the CDR3: TGTGCCAGCAGTGACCCCCCGGGACAGGGCGCATACGAGCAGTACTTC. This encodes CASSDPPGQGAYEQYF.

The chain combines TRBV6-1 with TRBJ1-3, with D hard to call. Trimming left V 4 bases short and J 4 bases short, with 8 bases between. The CDR3 sequence is 13 residues long. From germline, CDR1 is MNHNS and CDR2 SASEGT. DNA of the CDR3: TGTGCCAGCAGTGTGCAGGTCGGAAACACCATATATTTT. Translation: CASSVQVGNTIYF.

This clonotype came up many times. The chain recombines TRBV20-1 with TRBJ2-1; D gene unclear. CDR1 and CDR2 (germline): DFQATT, SNEGSKA (reference sequence). With 3 bases removed from V and 5 bases from J, the gap between germline ends came to 11 bases. The CDR3 length is 13 residues. The CDR3 loop is CSASGLVDNEQFF. The CDR3 DNA follows: TGCAGTGCTAGCGGCTTAGTAGACAATGAGCAGTTCTTC.

This clonotype was seen many times. The gene calls are TRBV15 and TRBJ2-5, with TRBD2 matching 8 bases. Germline V CDR1 and CDR2: LNHNV, YYDKDF (reference sequence). With V trimmed by 4 bases and J by 5 bases, 12 bases remained unmatched. This CDR3 is built from 16 residues. The CDR3 loop is CATSISGTSSAETQYF. CDR3 sequence (DNA): TGTGCCACCAGCATATCCGGGACTAGTTCCGCGGAGACCCAGTACTTC. The full variable domain, completed using reference TRBV15 and TRBJ2-5, is DAMVIQNPRYQVTQFGKPVTLSCSQTLNHNVMYWYQQKSSQAPKLLFHYYDKDFNNEADTPDNFQSRRPNTSFCFLDIRSPGLGDTAMYLCATSISGTSSAETQYFGPGTRLLVL.

This clonotype was recorded at least ten times. This chain joins TRBV20-1 and TRBJ1-2, with 8 positions matching TRBD1. In germline, CDR1 is DFQATT, CDR2 SNEGSKA (reference sequence). V was clipped by 6 bases and J by 6 bases; unmatched bases: 9. This CDR3 has 13 residues. The chain's CDR3 is CSATRTGHDGYTF. The CDR3 nucleotides are TGCAGTGCCACGAGGACAGGGCACGATGGCTACACCTTC.

This clonotype was seen many times. The chain employs TRBV20-1 and TRBJ1-3; TRBD1 aligns across 8 bases. Per the germline V gene, CDR1 is DFQATT and CDR2 is SNEGSKA (reference sequence). With V trimmed by 5 bases and J by 4 bases, 7 bases remained unmatched. CDR3 length: 14 residues. CDR3 in DNA: TGCAGTGCTGGGACGACAGGGGACGGAAACACCATATATTTT. Translating gives CSAGTTGDGNTIYF.